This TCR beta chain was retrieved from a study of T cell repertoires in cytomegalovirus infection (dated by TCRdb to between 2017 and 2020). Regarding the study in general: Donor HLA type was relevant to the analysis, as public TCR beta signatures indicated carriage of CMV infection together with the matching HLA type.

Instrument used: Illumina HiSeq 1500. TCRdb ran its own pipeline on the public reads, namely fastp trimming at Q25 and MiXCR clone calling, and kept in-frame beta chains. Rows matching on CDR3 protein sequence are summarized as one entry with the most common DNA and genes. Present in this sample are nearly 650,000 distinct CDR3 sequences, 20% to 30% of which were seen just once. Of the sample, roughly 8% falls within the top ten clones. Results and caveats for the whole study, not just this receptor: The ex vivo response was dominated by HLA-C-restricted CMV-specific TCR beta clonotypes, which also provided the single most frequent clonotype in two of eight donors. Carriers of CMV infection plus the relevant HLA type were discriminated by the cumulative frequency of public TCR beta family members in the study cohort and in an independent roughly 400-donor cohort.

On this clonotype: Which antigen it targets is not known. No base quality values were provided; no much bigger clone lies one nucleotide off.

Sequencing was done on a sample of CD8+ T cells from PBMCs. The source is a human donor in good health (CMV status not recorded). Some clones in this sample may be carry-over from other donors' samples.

The sequence in DNA is TGCAGCGTGACTAGCGGGGTATCCGGGGAGCTGTTTTTT. Its amino acids are CSVTSGVSGELFF. In this chain, TRBV29-1 is recombined with TRBJ2-2, and TRBD2 aligns with 11 junction nucleotides. Trimming takes 6 bases off V and 6 bases off J; junction bases not matched to a gene: 3. CDR1 and CDR2 (SQVTM, ANQGSEA) derive from the germline V gene. The CDR3, cysteine through phenylalanine, is 13 amino acids long. Just the 39-base CDR3 DNA is kept, in frame starting at base 1.